The source of this T cell receptor (beta chain) is a study of T cells in Graves' hyperthyroidism and ophthalmopathy. CDR1 and CDR2 (germline): LGHDT, YNNKEL (reference sequence). V dropped 4 bases and J dropped 7; count of bases not matched to a gene: 6. The length of the CDR3 is 13 residues. This clonotype has ten or more counts. Amplification of TCR beta CDR3 regions was performed using RNA transcripts as template. The primer set for the first-round RT-PCR of the TCR CDR3 was HTBI. A single record per CDR3 protein comes from TCRdb applying MiXCR to the multiplex PCR reads. The sample includes around 540,000 distinct CDR3 sequences, about 15% of them seen just once.

Sequencing used blood. The V gene is TRBV3-1, the J gene TRBJ1-1, with 7 nucleotides matching TRBD1. This receptor was taken from a woman in her twenties or thirties with Graves' ophthalmopathy. The CDR3 bases are TGTGCCAGCAGCCGCGGACAGGCGTATGAAGCTTTCTTT. This codes for CASSRGQAYEAFF. The variable domain in full, with the rest retrieved from reference TRBV3-1 and TRBJ1-1, is DTAVSQTPKYLVTQMGNDKSIKCEQNLGHDTMYWYKQDSKKFLKIMFSYNNKELIINETVPNRFSPKSPDKAHLNLHINSLELGDSAVYFCASSRGQAYEAFFGQGTRLTVV.